This T cell receptor (beta chain) was observed in a study of CD8 T cells in Susac syndrome. It was with random hexamers that about 0.45 to 1 ug RNA was reverse transcribed. Amplification of TCR beta CDR3 was carried out by immunoSEQ multiplex PCR, which covered 54 Vbeta and 13 Jbeta segments. Each CDR3 protein is one row after TCRdb ran MiXCR on the immunoSEQ multiplex PCR reads. This sample carries roughly 120,000 distinct CDR3 sequences, 90% to 95% of them seen once, and the ten largest clones take 0.093%. Germline values: CDR1 DFQATT, CDR2 SNEGSKA (reference sequence). This CDR3 has 14 residues. V shed 2 bases and J shed 5 bases, with 16 bases lying between them.

This chain connects TRBV20-1 to TRBJ2-7, with D perhaps TRBD2 (6 bases). The TCR was taken from a human donor with multiple sclerosis. The sample consisted of CD4+ T cells from PBMCs. This CDR3 is CSARISGAEDEQYF. DNA for the CDR3: TGCAGTGCTAGAATCTCGGGAGCGGAGGACGAGCAGTACTTC.